Below are 8 T cell receptor beta chains sequenced from a single sample in a study of cytomegalovirus exposure and HLA in healthy donors. The PCR had 60 Vbeta and 13 Jbeta primers. TCRdb's table, derived via immunoSEQ multiplex PCR, lists solely in-frame clones and lacks some. This table holds approximately 150,000 clones, around 65% found once. The sequenced sample consisted of PBMCs. The receptors come from a woman in her twenties or thirties in good health and CMV-seropositive.

This chain uses TRBV28 with TRBJ1-5, with D tentatively TRBD1 (5 bases). The CDR3 covers 15 residues. From germline, CDR1 is MDHEN and CDR2 SYDVKM. V dropped 5 bases and J dropped 2 bases, with 13 bases sitting between them. The CDR3 sequence is CASSPGGSGNQPQHF. The CDR3 DNA reads TGTGCCAGCAGTCCCGGGGGTTCGGGCAATCAGCCCCAGCATTTT.

The V gene is TRBV9, the J gene TRBJ1-3; maybe TRBD1 (5 bases). Between the trimmed V and J ends, which lost 2 bases and 0 bases, there was a span of 12 bases. The CDR3 runs 16 residues. Germline CDR1 is SGDLS and CDR2 is YYNGEE. In nucleotides, the CDR3 is TGTGCCAGCAGCGTGGGACTAGGGGTCTCTGGAAACACCATATATTTT. Translating gives CASSVGLGVSGNTIYF.

The chain is built from TRBV19 and TRBJ1-5; D remains ambiguous. CDR1 and CDR2 (germline): LNHDA, SQIVND (reference sequence). There are 12 residues in the CDR3. V was pared by 3 bases and J by 6 bases, with 6 bases between. The CDR3 region has the DNA TGTGCCAGTAGTATCCGGGGTCAGCCCCAGCATTTT. Protein sequence: CASSIRGQPQHF.

The chain joins TRBV7-9 to TRBJ1-1; D not resolved. From germline, CDR1 is SEHNR and CDR2 FQNEAQ (reference sequence). V was cut by 8 bases and J by 7 bases, with 5 bases left in between. CDR3 length: 9 amino acids. CDR3 in amino acids: CASPSEAFF. In nucleotides, the CDR3 is TGTGCCAGCCCGAGTGAAGCTTTCTTT. Using reference TRBV7-9 and TRBJ1-1 for the parts outside the CDR3, the full variable domain is DTGVSQNPRHKITKRGQNVTFRCDPISEHNRLYWYRQTLGQGPEFLTYFQNEAQLEKSRLLSDRFSAERPKGSFSTLEIQRTEQGDSAMYLCASPSEAFFGQGTRLTVV.

This clone has more than one count but fewer than ten. This chain joins TRBV28 and TRBJ1-2, with D hard to call. The CDR3 has 15 amino acids. Looked up from germline, CDR1 is MDHEN and CDR2 is SYDVKM. Trimming stripped 3 bases from V and 4 bases from J, with 15 bases between. CDR3 region: CASSLGGSGIYGYTF. Written as DNA, the CDR3 is TGTGCCAGCAGTTTGGGAGGAAGTGGGATCTATGGCTACACCTTC.

V usage is TRBV5-6 and J usage is TRBJ1-2, with TRBD1 matching over 7 bases. Germline trimming cut 2 bases from V and 7 bases from J; bases unmatched to any gene: 8. CDR1 SGHDT and CDR2 YYEEEE come from the germline V gene. The CDR3 consists of 14 residues. The CDR3 nucleotides read TGTGCCAGCAGCTTCGGGACAGCCCTCCGTGGCTACACCTTC. This sequence encodes CASSFGTALRGYTF.

The chain recombines TRBV11-2 with TRBJ1-2; D is ambiguous. Trimming left V 0 bases short and J 5 bases short, with 13 bases between. Looked up from germline, CDR1 is SGHAT and CDR2 is FQNNGV. The CDR3 has 15 residues. CDR3 region: CASSLDPAGGYGYTF. The CDR3 coding sequence is TGTGCCAGCAGCTTAGACCCGGCGGGCGGGTATGGCTACACCTTC.

The rearrangement uses TRBV4-1 and TRBJ2-1, with no clear D. CDR1 MGHRA and CDR2 YSYEKL come from the germline V gene. V was pared by 0 bases and J by 6 bases, with 9 bases between. The CDR3 totals 14 residues. DNA of the CDR3: TGCGCCAGCAGCCAAGACTTCAGTCGCAATGAGCAGTTCTTC. Its protein is CASSQDFSRNEQFF.